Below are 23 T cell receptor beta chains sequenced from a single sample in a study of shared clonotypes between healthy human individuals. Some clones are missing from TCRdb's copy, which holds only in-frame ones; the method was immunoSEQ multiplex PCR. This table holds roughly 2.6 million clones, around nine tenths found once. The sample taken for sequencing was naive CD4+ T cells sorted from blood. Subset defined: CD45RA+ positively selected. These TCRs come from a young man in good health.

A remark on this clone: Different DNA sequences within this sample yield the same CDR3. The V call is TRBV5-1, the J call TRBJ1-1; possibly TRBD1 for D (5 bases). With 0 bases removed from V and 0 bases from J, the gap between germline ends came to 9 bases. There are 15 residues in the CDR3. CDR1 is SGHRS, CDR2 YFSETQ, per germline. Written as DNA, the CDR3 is TGCGCCAGCAGCTTGGAAGACAGAATGAACACTGAAGCTTTCTTT. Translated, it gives CASSLEDRMNTEAFF.

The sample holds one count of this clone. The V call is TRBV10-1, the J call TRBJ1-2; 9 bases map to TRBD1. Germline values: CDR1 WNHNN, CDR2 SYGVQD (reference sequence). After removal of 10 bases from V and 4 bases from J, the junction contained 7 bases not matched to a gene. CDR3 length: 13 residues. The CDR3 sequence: CATGQGHSYGYTF. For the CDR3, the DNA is TGCGCCACTGGACAGGGGCACTCCTATGGCTACACCTTC.

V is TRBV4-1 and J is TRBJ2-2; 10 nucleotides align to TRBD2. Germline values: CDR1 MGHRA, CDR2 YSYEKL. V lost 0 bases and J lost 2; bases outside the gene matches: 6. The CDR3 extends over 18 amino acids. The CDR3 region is CASSQDVIAGGNTGELFF. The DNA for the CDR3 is TGCGCCAGCAGCCAAGATGTGATAGCGGGGGGAAACACCGGGGAGCTGTTTTTT.

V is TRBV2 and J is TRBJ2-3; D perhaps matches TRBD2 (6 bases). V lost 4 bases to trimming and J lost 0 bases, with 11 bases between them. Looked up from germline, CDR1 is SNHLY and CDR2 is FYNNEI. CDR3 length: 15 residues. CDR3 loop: CASSGKRASTDTQYF. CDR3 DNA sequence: TGTGCCAGCAGTGGCAAGCGGGCGAGCACAGATACGCAGTATTTT.

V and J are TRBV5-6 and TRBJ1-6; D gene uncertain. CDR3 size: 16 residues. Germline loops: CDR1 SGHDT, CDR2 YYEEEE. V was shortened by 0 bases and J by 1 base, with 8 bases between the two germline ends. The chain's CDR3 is CASSLGGWSYNSPLHF. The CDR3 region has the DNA TGTGCCAGCAGCTTGGGAGGTTGGTCCTATAATTCACCCCTCCACTTT.

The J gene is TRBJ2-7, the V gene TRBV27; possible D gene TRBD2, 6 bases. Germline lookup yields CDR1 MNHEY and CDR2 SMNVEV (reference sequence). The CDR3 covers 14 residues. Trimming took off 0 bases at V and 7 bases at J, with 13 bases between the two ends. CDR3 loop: CASSLSRLVGEQYF. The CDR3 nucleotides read TGTGCCAGCAGTTTATCCCGACTAGTCGGAGAGCAGTACTTC.

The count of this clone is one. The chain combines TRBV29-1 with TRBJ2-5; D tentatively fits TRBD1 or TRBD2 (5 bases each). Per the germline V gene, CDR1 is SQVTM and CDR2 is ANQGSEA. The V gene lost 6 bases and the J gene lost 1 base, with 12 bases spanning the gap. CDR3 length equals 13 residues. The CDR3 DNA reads TGCAGCGTGAAGGGACGGTTCCAAGAGACCCAGTACTTC. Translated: CSVKGRFQETQYF.

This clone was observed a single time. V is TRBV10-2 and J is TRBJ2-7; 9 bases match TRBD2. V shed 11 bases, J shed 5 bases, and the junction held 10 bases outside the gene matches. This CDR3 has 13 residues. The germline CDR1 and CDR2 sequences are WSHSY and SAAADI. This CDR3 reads CAGGTSPRNEQYF. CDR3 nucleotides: TGCGCCGGAGGGACTAGCCCCAGGAACGAGCAGTACTTC.

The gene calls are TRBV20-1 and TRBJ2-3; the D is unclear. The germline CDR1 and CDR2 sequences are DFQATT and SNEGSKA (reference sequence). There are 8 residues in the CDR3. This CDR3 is CSPDTQYF. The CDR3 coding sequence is TGCAGCCCAGATACGCAGTATTTT.

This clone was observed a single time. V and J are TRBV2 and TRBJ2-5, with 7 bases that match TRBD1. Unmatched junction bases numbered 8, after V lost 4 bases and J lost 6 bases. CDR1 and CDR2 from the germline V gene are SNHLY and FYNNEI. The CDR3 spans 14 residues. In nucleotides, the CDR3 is TGTGCCAGCAGTGGATCCGACAGGGCGCAGACCCAGTACTTC. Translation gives CASSGSDRAQTQYF.

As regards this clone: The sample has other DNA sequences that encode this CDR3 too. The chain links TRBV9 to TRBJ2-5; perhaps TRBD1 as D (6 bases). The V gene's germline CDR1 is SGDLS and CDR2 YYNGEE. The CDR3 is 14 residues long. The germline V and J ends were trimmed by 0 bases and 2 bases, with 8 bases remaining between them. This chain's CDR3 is CASSVEGGQETQYF. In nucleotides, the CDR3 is TGTGCCAGCAGCGTAGAAGGGGGTCAAGAGACCCAGTACTTC.

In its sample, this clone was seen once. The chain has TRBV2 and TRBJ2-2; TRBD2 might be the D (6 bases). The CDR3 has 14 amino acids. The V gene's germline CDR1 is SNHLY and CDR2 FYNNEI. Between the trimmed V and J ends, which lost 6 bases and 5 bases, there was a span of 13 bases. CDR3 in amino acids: CASRRESGTGELFF. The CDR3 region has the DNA TGTGCCAGCAGACGGGAGTCAGGGACCGGGGAGCTGTTTTTT.

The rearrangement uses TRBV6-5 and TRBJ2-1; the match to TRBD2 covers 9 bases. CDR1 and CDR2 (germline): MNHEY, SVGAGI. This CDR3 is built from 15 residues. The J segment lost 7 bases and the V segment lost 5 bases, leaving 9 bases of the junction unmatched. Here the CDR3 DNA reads TGTGCCAGCAGTCGGCTCGGTAGCGGGAGTAATGAGCAGTTCTTC. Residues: CASSRLGSGSNEQFF.

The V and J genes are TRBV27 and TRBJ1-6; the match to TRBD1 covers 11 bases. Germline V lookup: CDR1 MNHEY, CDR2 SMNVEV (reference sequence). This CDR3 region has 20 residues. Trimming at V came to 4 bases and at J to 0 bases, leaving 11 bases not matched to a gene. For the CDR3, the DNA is TGTGCCAGCAGTTCCCGGACAGGGGGCCACTACAGCTCCTATAATTCACCCCTCCACTTT. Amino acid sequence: CASSSRTGGHYSSYNSPLHF.

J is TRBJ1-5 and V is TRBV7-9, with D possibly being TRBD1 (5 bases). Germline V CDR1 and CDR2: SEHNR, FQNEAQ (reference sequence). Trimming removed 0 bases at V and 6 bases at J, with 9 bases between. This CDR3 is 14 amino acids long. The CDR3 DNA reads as TGTGCCAGCAGCTTAGCGGCCGGGGGTCAGCCCCAGCATTTT. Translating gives CASSLAAGGQPQHF.

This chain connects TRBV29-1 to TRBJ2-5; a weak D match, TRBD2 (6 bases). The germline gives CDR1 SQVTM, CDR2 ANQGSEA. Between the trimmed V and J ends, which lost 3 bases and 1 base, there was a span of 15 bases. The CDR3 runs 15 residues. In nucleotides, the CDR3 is TGCAGCGTTGACCGACAGATCGGGGGCCAAGAGACCCAGTACTTC. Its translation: CSVDRQIGGQETQYF.

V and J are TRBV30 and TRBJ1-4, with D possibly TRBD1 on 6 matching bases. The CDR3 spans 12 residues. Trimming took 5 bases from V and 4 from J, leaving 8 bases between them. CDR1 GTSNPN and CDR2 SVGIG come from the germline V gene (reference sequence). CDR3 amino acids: CAWGQLNEKLFF. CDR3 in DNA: TGTGCCTGGGGACAGCTTAATGAAAAACTGTTTTTT.

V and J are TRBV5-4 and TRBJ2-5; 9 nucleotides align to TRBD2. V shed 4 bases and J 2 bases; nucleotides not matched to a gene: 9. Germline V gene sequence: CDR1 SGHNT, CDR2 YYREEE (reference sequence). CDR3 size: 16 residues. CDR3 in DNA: TGTGCCAGCAGCCCTGGACTAGCGTCTTTACAAGAGACCCAGTACTTC. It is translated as CASSPGLASLQETQYF.

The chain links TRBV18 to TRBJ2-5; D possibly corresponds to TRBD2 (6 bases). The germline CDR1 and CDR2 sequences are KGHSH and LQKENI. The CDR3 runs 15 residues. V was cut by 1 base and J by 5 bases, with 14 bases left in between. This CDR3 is CASSPRTGRGETQYF. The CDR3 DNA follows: TGTGCCAGCTCACCACGCACCGGGCGGGGTGAGACCCAGTACTTC.

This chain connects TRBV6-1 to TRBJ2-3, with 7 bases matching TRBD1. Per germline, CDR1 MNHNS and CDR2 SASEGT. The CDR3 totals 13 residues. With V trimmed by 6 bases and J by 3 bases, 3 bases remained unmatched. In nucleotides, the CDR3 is TGTGCCAGCAGCTCGGGACAGACAGATACGCAGTATTTT. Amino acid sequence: CASSSGQTDTQYF.

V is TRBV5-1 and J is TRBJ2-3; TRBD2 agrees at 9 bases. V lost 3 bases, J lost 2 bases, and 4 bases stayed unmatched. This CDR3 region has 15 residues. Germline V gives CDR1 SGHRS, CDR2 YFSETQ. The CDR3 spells CASSWSGGSTDTQYF. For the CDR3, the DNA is TGCGCCAGCAGCTGGAGCGGGGGGTCCACAGATACGCAGTATTTT.

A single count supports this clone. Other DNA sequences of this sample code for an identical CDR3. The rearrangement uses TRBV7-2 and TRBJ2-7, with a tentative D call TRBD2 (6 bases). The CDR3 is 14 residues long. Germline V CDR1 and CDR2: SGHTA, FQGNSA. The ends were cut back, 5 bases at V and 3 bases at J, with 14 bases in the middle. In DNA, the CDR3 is TGTGCCAGCAGCCCCCCGGGACTGAGCTACGAGCAGTACTTC. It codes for CASSPPGLSYEQYF.

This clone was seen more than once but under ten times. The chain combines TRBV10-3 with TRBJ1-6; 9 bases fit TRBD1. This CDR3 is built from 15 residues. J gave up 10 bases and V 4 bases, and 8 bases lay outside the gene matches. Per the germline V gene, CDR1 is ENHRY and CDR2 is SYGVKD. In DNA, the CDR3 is TGTGCCATCAGTGGGCGGACAGGGGAGCTGTCACCCCTCCACTTT. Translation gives CAISGRTGELSPLHF.